What follows are 31 T cell receptor beta chains derived from one specimen sequenced in a study of blood T cell repertoires in COVID-19. Some clones are missing from TCRdb's copy, which holds only in-frame ones; the method was immunoSEQ multiplex PCR. The sample lists about 280,000 clones; around 85% were seen once. The specimen sequenced was PBMCs or T cells enriched from blood (not recorded which). The receptors were sampled from a woman aged 50 to 60 who had recovered from COVID-19.

The chain couples TRBV14 to TRBJ1-6; maybe TRBD1 (5 bases). Trimming shortened V by 6 bases and J by 7 bases, and 19 bases separated the two germline ends. The CDR3 has 16 residues. Germline V gives CDR1 SGHDN, CDR2 FVKESK. CDR3 loop: CASSHRRREENSPLHF. As DNA, the CDR3 is TGTGCCAGCAGTCACAGGCGGAGGGAAGAAAATTCACCCCTCCACTTT.

The J gene is TRBJ1-1, the V gene TRBV7-2; D call uncertain. The CDR3 extends over 15 amino acids. Per germline, CDR1 SGHTA and CDR2 FQGNSA. The V and J ends lost 2 bases and 1 base respectively, with 11 bases between them. CDR3 nucleotide sequence: TGTGCCAGCAGCTTACGGCGGGCGGGGAACACTGAAGCTTTCTTT. Its translation is CASSLRRAGNTEAFF.

The genes are TRBV7-9 and TRBJ1-1, with D possibly TRBD1 on 6 matching bases. The CDR3 has 12 residues. V shed 10 bases and J shed 1 base, with 10 bases lying between them. Looked up from germline, CDR1 is SEHNR and CDR2 is FQNEAQ (reference sequence). For the CDR3, the DNA is TGTGCCACCTCGACAGGGAACACTGAAGCTTTCTTT. Amino acid sequence: CATSTGNTEAFF.

V gene TRBV10-3 combines with J gene TRBJ2-1, with TRBD1 matching 8 bases. CDR1 and CDR2 from the germline V gene are ENHRY and SYGVKD. V gave up 5 bases and J gave up 7 bases; unmatched junction bases: 7. CDR3 length: 14 residues. The CDR3 nucleotides are TGTGCCATCAGTTCCGGGACAGGAAGAAATGAGCAGTTCTTC. The encoded protein is CAISSGTGRNEQFF.

The gene calls are TRBV27 and TRBJ1-2; TRBD1 might be the D (6 bases). V lost 4 bases, J lost 4 bases, and 22 bases lay in between. In germline, CDR1 is MNHEY, CDR2 SMNVEV (reference sequence). This CDR3 has 17 residues. The CDR3: CASSSTRQGLSLYGYTF. CDR3 in DNA: TGTGCCAGCAGTTCGACGCGGCAGGGGTTGTCTCTCTATGGCTACACCTTC.

The chain recombines TRBV18 with TRBJ1-4, with D perhaps matching TRBD1 (5 bases). Germline assignment: CDR1 KGHSH and CDR2 LQKENI. The CDR3 spans 15 residues. Between the trimmed V and J ends, which lost 3 bases and 4 bases, there was a span of 12 bases. The CDR3 loop reads CASSPRGDRNEKLFF. CDR3 sequence (DNA): TGTGCCAGCTCACCTCGGGGGGATCGTAATGAAAAACTGTTTTTT.

This CDR3 reads CASSRDRVNTEAFF. The CDR3 DNA reads as TGTGCCAGCAGCCGAGACAGGGTCAACACTGAAGCTTTCTTT. The V call is TRBV7-3, the J call TRBJ1-1; 7 bases agree with TRBD1. V was pared by 5 bases and J by 2 bases, with 5 bases of the junction left unmatched. Germline lookup yields CDR1 SGHTA and CDR2 FQGTGA. CDR3 length: 14 amino acids.

This sequence joins TRBV28 and TRBJ1-1; 9 nucleotides align to TRBD1. The CDR3 consists of 14 residues. V trimming: 5 bases; J trimming: 0 bases; junction bases outside the gene matches: 1. In germline, CDR1 is MDHEN, CDR2 SYDVKM. CDR3 DNA: TGTGCCAGCAGTACAGGGGGCCTGAACACTGAAGCTTTCTTT. Amino acid sequence: CASSTGGLNTEAFF.

V is TRBV5-8 and J is TRBJ2-5; 14 bases match TRBD2. Trimming cost V 4 bases and J 5 bases; bases outside gene matches: 4. Germline-derived CDR1 and CDR2 are SGHTS and YDEGEE. The length of the CDR3 is 15 residues. CDR3 amino acids: CASSAGLAGDETQYF. The CDR3 DNA sequence: TGTGCCAGCAGCGCGGGACTAGCGGGGGACGAGACCCAGTACTTC.

A word on this clone: Additional DNA sequences in this sample encode the identical CDR3. This chain connects TRBV6-5 to TRBJ2-7, with 9 bases aligning to TRBD1. The CDR3 contains 12 residues. V was clipped by 6 bases and J by 10 bases; unmatched bases: 7. Germline CDR1 MNHEY, CDR2 SVGAGI. The CDR3 sequence is CASSRTGDEQYF. The CDR3 bases are TGTGCCAGCAGCCGGACAGGGGATGAACAGTACTTC.

Here the CDR3 reads CASSPGLVQETQYF. CDR3 DNA sequence: TGTGCCAGTAGTCCGGGACTAGTGCAAGAGACCCAGTACTTC. This sequence joins TRBV19 and TRBJ2-5, with 8 bases lining up with TRBD2. There are 14 residues in the CDR3. The germline V gene has CDR1 LNHDA and CDR2 SQIVND (reference sequence). V was clipped by 5 bases and J by 2 bases; unmatched bases: 4.

The chain couples TRBV7-9 to TRBJ1-1; TRBD1 is a possible D gene (6 bases). V lost 5 bases and J 1 base, leaving 8 bases between the germline ends. CDR3 length: 13 residues. Germline CDR1 SEHNR, CDR2 FQNEAQ (reference sequence). CDR3 sequence (DNA): TGTGCCAGCAGCGGCAGGGGGAACACTGAAGCTTTCTTT. This sequence encodes CASSGRGNTEAFF.

This chain links TRBV5-4 with TRBJ1-1; 7 bases are shared with TRBD1. Germline V gene sequence: CDR1 SGHNT, CDR2 YYREEE (reference sequence). Trimming cost V 0 bases and J 4 bases; bases outside gene matches: 3. The CDR3 loop spans 14 amino acids. In nucleotides, the CDR3 is TGTGCCAGCAGCTTGGAAGGGGGCTTCACTGAAGCTTTCTTT. This encodes CASSLEGGFTEAFF.

The chain links TRBV7-8 to TRBJ2-2, with 9 nucleotides matching TRBD1. This CDR3 contains 15 residues. Germline CDR1 reads SGHVS; CDR2 reads FQNEAQ. V shed 5 bases, J shed 6 bases, and the junction held 7 bases outside the gene matches. The CDR3 bases are TGTGCCAGCAGCCCGACAGGGGGTATCTCCGGGGAGCTGTTTTTT. It codes for CASSPTGGISGELFF.

This chain joins TRBV3-1 (or the pseudogene TRBV3-2) and TRBJ2-5; D gene unclear. Germline CDR1 and CDR2: LGHDT and YNNKEL (reference sequence). There are 13 residues in the CDR3. Trimming pared 2 bases from V and 4 bases from J, leaving 8 bases between. The CDR3 protein is CASSQSAGETQYF. In DNA form, the CDR3 reads TGTGCCAGCAGCCAATCGGCAGGAGAGACCCAGTACTTC.

The chain carries TRBV30 and TRBJ1-4; 8 positions agree with TRBD1. V gave up 6 bases and J gave up 6 bases; unmatched junction bases: 3. The CDR3 contains 12 residues. Germline V gene sequence: CDR1 GTSNPN, CDR2 SVGIG (reference sequence). CDR3 sequence reads: CACRGRDEKLFF. The CDR3, as DNA: TGTGCCTGCAGGGGGCGCGATGAAAAACTGTTTTTT.

The chain employs TRBV24-1 and TRBJ1-1, with a weak D call TRBD1 (6 bases). The CDR3 is 15 amino acids. CDR1 is KGHDR, CDR2 SFDVKD, per germline. V lost 1 base, J lost 4 bases, and 12 bases lay in between. CDR3 nucleotide sequence: TGTGCCACCAGTGATTTAAGAAAAGGGGGCACTGAAGCTTTCTTT. Its translation: CATSDLRKGGTEAFF.

The chain combines TRBV30 with TRBJ2-3; 8 bases agree with TRBD2. Per germline, CDR1 GTSNPN and CDR2 SVGIG (reference sequence). V gave up 2 bases and J gave up 2 bases; unmatched junction bases: 12. The CDR3 length is 17 residues. The CDR3 DNA follows: TGTGCCTGGAGTTCCCCTCGAGCGGGGGCTTCCACAGATACGCAGTATTTT. This translates into CAWSSPRAGASTDTQYF.

This CDR3 is CASSELTSMGTQYF. CDR3 DNA: TGTGCCAGCAGTGAACTAACTAGCATGGGTACGCAGTATTTT. The chain recombines TRBV6-1 with TRBJ2-3; D is possibly TRBD2 (6 bases). This CDR3 region has 14 residues. The V gene's germline CDR1 is MNHNS and CDR2 SASEGT. V dropped 2 bases and J dropped 8 bases, with 14 bases sitting between them.

This clone appeared a single time. The chain links TRBV7-2 to TRBJ2-3, with 9 bases that match TRBD2. From germline, CDR1 is SGHTA and CDR2 FQGNSA. This CDR3 is 16 amino acids long. Unmatched junction bases numbered 3, after V lost 1 base and J lost 1 base. The DNA for the CDR3 is TGTGCCAGCAGCTTAGATAGCGGGGGAGGCACAGATACGCAGTATTTT. Protein: CASSLDSGGGTDTQYF.

This chain connects TRBV9 to TRBJ2-3; 11 bases fit TRBD2. There are 15 residues in the CDR3. J was trimmed by 3 bases and V by 0 bases; bases with no gene match: 0. The V gene's germline CDR1 is SGDLS and CDR2 YYNGEE. The CDR3 loop reads CASSVGTSGTDTQYF. For the CDR3, the DNA is TGTGCCAGCAGCGTAGGGACTAGCGGGACAGATACGCAGTATTTT.

The chain is built from TRBV7-6 and TRBJ2-1, with 9 bases identical to TRBD2. The germline gives CDR1 SGHVS, CDR2 FNYEAQ. The CDR3 length is 14 residues. With V trimmed by 4 bases and J by 12 bases, 10 bases remained unmatched. CDR3 residues: CASSSGTSLNMQFF. The CDR3 coding sequence is TGTGCCAGCAGCTCTGGGACTAGCTTGAATATGCAGTTCTTC.

Regarding this clone: The sample has other DNA sequences that encode this CDR3 too. This chain uses TRBV4-2 with TRBJ1-4; the D is unclear. Looked up from germline, CDR1 is LGHNA and CDR2 is YNFKEQ. Trimming removed 0 bases at V and 8 bases at J, with 7 bases between. This CDR3 region has 13 residues. The CDR3 region has the DNA TGTGCCAGCAGCCAAGATAGGAGGGAAAAACTGTTTTTT. It encodes CASSQDRREKLFF.

This clone came up once. This sequence joins TRBV18 and TRBJ1-2; 7 bases fit TRBD1. CDR3 length: 14 residues. Germline V gene sequence: CDR1 KGHSH, CDR2 LQKENI. V trimming: 2 bases; J trimming: 3 bases; junction bases outside the gene matches: 3. The CDR3 is CASSPGQVDYGYTF. The CDR3 DNA follows: TGTGCCAGCTCACCAGGACAGGTAGACTATGGCTACACCTTC.

The CDR3 DNA is TGTGCCAGCAGCAAATGGTGCGGCACGAGGTTATCCATTACCAATCAGCCCCAGCATTTT. Translation: CASSKWCGTRLSITNQPQHF. The chain links TRBV21-1 to TRBJ1-5. TRBV21-1 constitutes a pseudogene. This CDR3 comprises 20 residues.

The table lists this clone with a few counts. The chain uses TRBV7-2 and TRBJ1-6, with TRBD1 matching over 8 bases. The CDR3 covers 15 residues. CDR1 SGHTA and CDR2 FQGNSA come from the germline V gene. Unmatched junction bases numbered 5, after V lost 5 bases and J lost 5 bases. As DNA, the CDR3 is TGTGCCAGCAGCCCCAGGGGGCTAGATAATTCACCCCTCCACTTT. It encodes CASSPRGLDNSPLHF.

In this sample, this clone turned up once. Additional DNA sequences in this sample encode the identical CDR3. This chain links TRBV19 with TRBJ1-5; 7 bases map to TRBD1. Germline V lookup: CDR1 LNHDA, CDR2 SQIVND (reference sequence). Trimming took 4 bases from V and 0 from J; bases not matched to a gene: 3. This CDR3 spans 15 amino acids. The CDR3 region has the DNA TGTGCCAGTAGTACGACAGGGAATAGCAATCAGCCCCAGCATTTT. Amino acids: CASSTTGNSNQPQHF.

This rearrangement joins TRBV20-1 to TRBJ1-2; D perhaps matches TRBD1 (6 bases). CDR1 and CDR2 from the germline V gene are DFQATT and SNEGSKA (reference sequence). The ends were cut back, 4 bases at V and 4 bases at J, with 16 bases in the middle. The CDR3 contains 14 residues. CDR3 sequence (DNA): TGCAGTGCTATTGACCCGGGGGGCGGCTATGGCTACACCTTC. Its translation is CSAIDPGGGYGYTF.

This chain links TRBV4-2 with TRBJ1-5; the D gene is possibly TRBD1 (6 bases). The CDR3 runs 16 residues. Germline CDR1 and CDR2: LGHNA and YNFKEQ. Trimming stripped 0 bases from V and 4 bases from J, with 13 bases between. Written as DNA, the CDR3 is TGTGCCAGCAGCCAAGAGGACAGTCGTTCTAATCAGCCCCAGCATTTT. As protein: CASSQEDSRSNQPQHF.

This sequence joins TRBV24-1 and TRBJ2-1, with a possible D match to TRBD2 (6 bases). Trimming shortened V by 2 bases and J by 0 bases, and 16 bases separated the two germline ends. CDR3 size: 18 residues. In germline, CDR1 is KGHDR, CDR2 SFDVKD. This CDR3 reads CATSDSFPSVSSYNEQFF. DNA for the CDR3: TGTGCCACCAGTGATTCTTTCCCTAGCGTGAGCTCCTACAATGAGCAGTTCTTC.

The chain uses TRBV5-4 and TRBJ2-7; 14 nucleotides align to TRBD2. Germline trimming cut 4 bases from V and 4 bases from J; bases unmatched to any gene: 4. This CDR3 has 15 amino acids. Germline lookup yields CDR1 SGHNT and CDR2 YYREEE (reference sequence). The DNA for the CDR3 is TGTGCCAGCAGCGGGACTAGCGGGAGTGCGTACGAGCAGTACTTC. It translates to CASSGTSGSAYEQYF.